This T cell receptor beta chain was obtained from a study of T cell repertoires in cytomegalovirus infection. Study-wide results and caveats: Ex vivo, HLA-C-restricted CMV-specific TCR beta clonotypes prevailed over the rest of the response.

CDR3 size: 17 residues. Germline trimming cut 2 bases from V and 2 bases from J; bases unmatched to any gene: 7. Germline V gives CDR1 SGHTA, CDR2 FQGNSA. Each CDR3 protein is one row after TCRdb ran MiXCR on the reads. The sample consists of 900,000 to 950,000 distinct CDR3 sequences, around 29% of them appearing once. This clonotype was seen repeatedly, ten times or more. The antigen is undetermined. J is TRBJ1-3 and V is TRBV7-2; 9 bases agree with TRBD1. This receptor was identified in a human donor in good health (CMV status not recorded). Some clones in this sample may be carry-over from other donors' samples. Sequences were derived from cultured CD8+ T cells from PBMCs, sampled from culture after CMV antigen stimulation. CDR3 nucleotide sequence: TGTGCCAGCAGCTTATACCTGGGACAGGGCGCTGGAAACACCATATATTTT. Amino acids: CASSLYLGQGAGNTIYF.